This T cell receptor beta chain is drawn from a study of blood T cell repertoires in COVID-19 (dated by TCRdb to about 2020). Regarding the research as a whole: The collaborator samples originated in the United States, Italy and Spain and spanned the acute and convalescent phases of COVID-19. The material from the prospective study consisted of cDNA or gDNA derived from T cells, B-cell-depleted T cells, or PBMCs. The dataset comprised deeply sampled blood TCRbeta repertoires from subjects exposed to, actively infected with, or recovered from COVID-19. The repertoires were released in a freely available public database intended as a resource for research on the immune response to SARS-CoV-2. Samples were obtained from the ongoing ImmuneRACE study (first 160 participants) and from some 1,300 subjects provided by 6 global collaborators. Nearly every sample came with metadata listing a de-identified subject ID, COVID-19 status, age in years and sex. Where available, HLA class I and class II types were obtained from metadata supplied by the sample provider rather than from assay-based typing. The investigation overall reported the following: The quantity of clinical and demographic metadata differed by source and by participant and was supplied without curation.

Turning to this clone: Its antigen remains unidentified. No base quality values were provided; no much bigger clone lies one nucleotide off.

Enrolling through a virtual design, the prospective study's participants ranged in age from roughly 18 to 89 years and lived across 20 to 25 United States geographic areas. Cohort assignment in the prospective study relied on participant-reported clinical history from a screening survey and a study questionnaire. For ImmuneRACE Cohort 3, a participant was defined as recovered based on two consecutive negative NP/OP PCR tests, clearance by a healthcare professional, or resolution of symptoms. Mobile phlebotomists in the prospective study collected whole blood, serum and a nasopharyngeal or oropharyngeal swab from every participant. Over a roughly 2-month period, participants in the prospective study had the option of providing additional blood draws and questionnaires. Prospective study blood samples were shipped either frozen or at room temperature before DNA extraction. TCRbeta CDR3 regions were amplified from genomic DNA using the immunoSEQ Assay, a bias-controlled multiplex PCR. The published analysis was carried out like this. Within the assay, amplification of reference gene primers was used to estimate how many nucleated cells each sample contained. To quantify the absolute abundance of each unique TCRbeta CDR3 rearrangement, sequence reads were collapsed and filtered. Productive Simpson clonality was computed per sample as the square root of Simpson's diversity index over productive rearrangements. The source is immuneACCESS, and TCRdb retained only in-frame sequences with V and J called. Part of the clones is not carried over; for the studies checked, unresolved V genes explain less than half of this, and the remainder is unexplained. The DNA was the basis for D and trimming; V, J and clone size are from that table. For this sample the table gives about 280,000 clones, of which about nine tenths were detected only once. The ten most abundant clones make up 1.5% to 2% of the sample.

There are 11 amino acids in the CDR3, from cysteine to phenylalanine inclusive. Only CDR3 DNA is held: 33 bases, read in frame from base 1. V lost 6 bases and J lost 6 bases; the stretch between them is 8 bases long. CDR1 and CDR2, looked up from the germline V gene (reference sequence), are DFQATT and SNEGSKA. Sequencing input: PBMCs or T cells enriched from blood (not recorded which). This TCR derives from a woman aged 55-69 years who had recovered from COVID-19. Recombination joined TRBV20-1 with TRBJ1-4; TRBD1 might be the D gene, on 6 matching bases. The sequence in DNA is TGCAGTGCGTACAGGGATGAAAAACTGTTTTTT. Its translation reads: CSAYRDEKLFF.